This TCR beta chain is drawn from a study of blood T cell repertoires in COVID-19 (dated by TCRdb to about 2020). Turning to the overall study: The collaborator samples originated in the United States, Italy and Spain and spanned the acute and convalescent phases of COVID-19. The prospective study material was composed of cDNA or gDNA derived from T cells, B-cell-depleted T cells, or PBMCs. Deeply sampled blood TCRbeta repertoires from subjects exposed to, actively infected with, or recovered from COVID-19 were included in the dataset. The repertoires were released in a freely available public database intended as a resource for research on the immune response to SARS-CoV-2. The samples were drawn from two sources: the first 160 participants of the ongoing ImmuneRACE study, and 1,000 to 1,500 subjects contributed by 6 global collaborators. Nearly every sample came with metadata listing a de-identified subject ID, COVID-19 status, age in years and sex. HLA class I and class II types, where available, came from metadata supplied by the sample provider rather than from assay-based typing. Study-level results and caveats: The amount of clinical and demographic metadata varied by source and participant and was provided uncurated.

TCRbeta CDR3 regions were amplified from genomic DNA by means of the immunoSEQ Assay, a bias-controlled multiplex PCR. Concerning the study's data processing: The number of nucleated cells in each sample was estimated from the amplification of reference gene primers within the assay. Sequence reads were collapsed and filtered to measure the absolute abundance of every unique TCRbeta CDR3 rearrangement. For each sample, productive Simpson clonality was calculated as the square root of Simpson's diversity index across productive rearrangements. The clones in this table, taken by TCRdb from immuneACCESS, are in-frame only. Not every clone is retained; where verified, under half of the shortfall comes from an unresolved V gene, and the cause of the rest is unknown. The V and J calls and clone size were taken over from that table, and D and trimming were inferred from the DNA. The sample records some 130,000 clones, about 87% of which are singletons. The top ten constitute about 40% of the sample.

Remarks on this clone: What this receptor recognizes is not known. No much larger clonotype is one base removed from it; base qualities were not supplied.

Whole blood was collected in K2EDTA tubes by collaborating institutions according to the institutions' own protocols. For TCRbeta analysis, collaborator samples were shipped as frozen whole blood, as isolated PBMCs, or as DNA extracted from either sample type. From the cysteine up to the phenylalanine, the CDR3 has a length of 14 residues. The kept DNA is CDR3 alone, 42 bases in frame from the first base. Trimming accounts for 2 bases at V and 8 bases at J, while the number of junction bases matched to no gene is 7. CDR1 and CDR2, looked up from the germline V gene, are MNHEY and SVGAGI. Sequenced sample: peripheral blood. The clonotype was recovered from a human donor in a cohort sampled during active COVID-19. In this chain, TRBV6-5 is recombined with TRBJ1-2; TRBD1 agrees with 8 junctional bases. The CDR3 amino acid sequence is: CASSYDRTGMGYTF. The DNA sequence reads TGTGCCAGCAGTTACGACCGGACAGGGATGGGCTACACCTTC.